This T cell receptor beta chain was sequenced for a study of Graves' ophthalmopathy and Graves' hyperthyroidism. For the study at large: Investigators collected peripheral blood at initial diagnosis, before any treatment was given.

RNA transcripts yielded amplified TCR beta CDR3 regions. RT-PCR in the first round used HTBI primers; a second-round multiplex PCR followed. One entry per CDR3 protein, called by TCRdb with MiXCR from the multiplex PCR reads. The sample consists of 200,000 to 250,000 distinct CDR3 sequences, approximately 21% of them appearing once. The V gene's germline CDR1 is MNHEY and CDR2 SVGAGI. V dropped 2 bases and J dropped 2 bases, with 10 bases sitting between them. This CDR3 has 15 amino acids. V gene TRBV6-5 combines with J gene TRBJ1-5, with D possibly TRBD1 on 5 matching bases. Source material: peripheral blood. The receptor comes from a woman aged 45-59 years with Graves' ophthalmopathy. The CDR3 protein is CASSYRGGGNQPQHF. CDR3 bases: TGTGCCAGCAGTTACAGGGGAGGAGGCAATCAGCCCCAGCATTTT.